The rows below give T cell receptor beta chains drawn from one sample of a study of PD-L1 blockade in urothelial cancer. Clones were sequenced by immunoSEQ multiplex PCR, and TCRdb holds only the in-frame ones, with some missing. The sample has about 45,000 clones, around 80% seen once. The sequencing used PBMCs, collected around atezolizumab (anti-PD-L1) treatment. These TCRs come from a man aged 55 to 70 with urothelial cancer. The CDR3 runs from the conserved cysteine through the conserved F or W.

j_call v_call cdr3_aa
TRBJ2-1 TRBV6-5 CASRGGGGTYNEQFF
TRBJ2-1 TRBV7-9 CASSLALANEQFF
TRBJ2-7 TRBV30 CAWRSVPGQGGYEQYF
TRBJ2-3 TRBV7-2 CASRNSGGANTQYF
TRBJ2-2 TRBV27 CASSSFGQGRTGELFF
TRBJ2-2 TRBV28 CASSPTGGDTGELFF
TRBJ1-3 TRBV7-2 CASSATGVGNTIYF
TRBJ1-3 TRBV11-2 CASSPGSQSGNTIYF
TRBJ2-7 TRBV25-1 CASSDGPFSGYEQYF
TRBJ1-1 TRBV6-1 CASSGGNTEAFF
TRBJ2-1 TRBV2 CASLRERSEQFF
TRBJ1-5 TRBV21-1 CASSKDLKGCNQPQHF
TRBJ1-1 TRBV18 CASSPLDTNTEAFF
TRBJ1-1 TRBV30 CASRQGSNTEAFF
TRBJ2-1 TRBV28 CATTWTSGVNEQFF
TRBJ2-2 TRBV19 CASSPSRQGAGELFF
TRBJ1-1 TRBV28 CASNPSRGLRTEAFF
TRBJ1-6 TRBV6-5 CASKSATGNSPLHF
TRBJ2-3 TRBV6-1 CASWTSGRQYF
TRBJ1-1 TRBV30 CAWSSGGTEAFF
TRBJ1-1 TRBV27 CASSFQGGHTEAFF
TRBJ1-4 TRBV5-1 CASSLNREGNEKLFF